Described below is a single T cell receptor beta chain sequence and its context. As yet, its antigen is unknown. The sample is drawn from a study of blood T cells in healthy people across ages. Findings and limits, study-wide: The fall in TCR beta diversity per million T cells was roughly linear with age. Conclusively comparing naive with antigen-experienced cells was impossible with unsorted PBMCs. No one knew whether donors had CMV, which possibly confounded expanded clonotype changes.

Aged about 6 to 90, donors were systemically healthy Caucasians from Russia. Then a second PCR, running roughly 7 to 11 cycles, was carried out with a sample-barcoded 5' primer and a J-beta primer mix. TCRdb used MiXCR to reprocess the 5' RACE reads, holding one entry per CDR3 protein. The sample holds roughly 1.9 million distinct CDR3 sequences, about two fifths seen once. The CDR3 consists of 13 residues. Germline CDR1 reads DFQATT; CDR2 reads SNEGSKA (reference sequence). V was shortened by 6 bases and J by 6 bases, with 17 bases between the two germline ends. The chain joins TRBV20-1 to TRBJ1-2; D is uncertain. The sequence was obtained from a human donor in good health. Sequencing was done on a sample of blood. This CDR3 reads CSARRQERHGYTF. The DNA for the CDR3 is TGCAGTGCCCGCCGTCAGGAGAGACATGGCTACACCTTC.